The table lists the clone carrying this T cell receptor beta chain with a count of one. The antigen is undetermined. This sample stems from a study of STAT5B mutations in CD4+ large granular lymphocyte leukemia. Study outcomes and limitations: Data were not HLA-matched across samples.

Healthy controls were blood donor buffy coats. Clones were sequenced by immunoSEQ multiplex PCR, and TCRdb holds only the in-frame ones, with some missing. The sample lists 40,000 or so clones, 70% to 80% seen once, with around 0.5% in the top ten. The sample consisted of CD4+ T cells from blood buffy coats. The TCR originated in a human donor in good health.

CDR3 in amino acids: CASSTTGRHTEAFF. CDR3 bases: TGTGCCAGCAGTACGACAGGGAGGCACACTGAAGCTTTCTTT. The chain is built from TRBV6-6 and TRBJ1-1; TRBD1 aligns across 7 bases. V was pared by 5 bases and J by 3 bases, with 6 bases of the junction left unmatched. Germline CDR1 is MNHNY and CDR2 is SVGAGI (reference sequence). The CDR3 consists of 14 residues.